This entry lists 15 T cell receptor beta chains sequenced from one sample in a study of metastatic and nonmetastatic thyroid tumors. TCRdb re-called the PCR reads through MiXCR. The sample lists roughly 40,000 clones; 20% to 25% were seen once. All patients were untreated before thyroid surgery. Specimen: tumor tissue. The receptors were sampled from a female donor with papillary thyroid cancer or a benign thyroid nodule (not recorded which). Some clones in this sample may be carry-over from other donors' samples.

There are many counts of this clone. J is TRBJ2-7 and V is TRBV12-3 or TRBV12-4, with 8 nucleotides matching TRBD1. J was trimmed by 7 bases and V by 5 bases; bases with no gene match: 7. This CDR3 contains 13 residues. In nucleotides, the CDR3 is TGTGCCAGCAGTAGGACAGGGATGGGAGAGCAGTACTTC. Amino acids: CASSRTGMGEQYF.

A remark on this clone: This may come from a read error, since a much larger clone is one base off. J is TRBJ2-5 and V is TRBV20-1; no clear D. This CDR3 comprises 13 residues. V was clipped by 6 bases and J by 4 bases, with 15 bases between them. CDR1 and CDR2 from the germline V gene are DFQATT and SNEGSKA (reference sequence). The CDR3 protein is CSAHQRWGETQYF. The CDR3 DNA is TGCAGTGCCCACCAAAGGTGGGGAGAGACCCAGTACTTC.

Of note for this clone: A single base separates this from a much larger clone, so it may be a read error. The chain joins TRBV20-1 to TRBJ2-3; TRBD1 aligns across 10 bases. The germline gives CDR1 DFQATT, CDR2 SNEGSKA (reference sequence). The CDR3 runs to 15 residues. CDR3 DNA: TGCAGTGCTGAGAACTTGACAGGGGGCACATATACGCAGTATTTT. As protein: CSAENLTGGTYTQYF.

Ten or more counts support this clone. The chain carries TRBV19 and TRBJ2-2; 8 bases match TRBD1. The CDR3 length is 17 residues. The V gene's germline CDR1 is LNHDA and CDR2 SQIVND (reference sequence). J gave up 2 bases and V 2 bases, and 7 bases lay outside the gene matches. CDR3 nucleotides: TGTGCCAGTAGTATACGGCAGGGGGCGAGCAACACCGGGGAGCTGTTTTTT. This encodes CASSIRQGASNTGELFF.

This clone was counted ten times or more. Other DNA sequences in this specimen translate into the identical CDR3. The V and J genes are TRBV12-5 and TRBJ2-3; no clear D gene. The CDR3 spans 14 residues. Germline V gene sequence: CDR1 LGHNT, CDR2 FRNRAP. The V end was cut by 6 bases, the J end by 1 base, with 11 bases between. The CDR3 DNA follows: TGTGCTAGTGGCAACTCCCCTGGCACAGATACGCAGTATTTT. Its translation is CASGNSPGTDTQYF. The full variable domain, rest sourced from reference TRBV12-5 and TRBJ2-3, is DARVTQTPRHKVTEMGQEVTMRCQPILGHNTVFWYRQTMMQGLELLAYFRNRAPLDDSGMPKDRFSAEMPDATLATLKIQPSEPRDSAVYFCASGNSPGTDTQYFGPGTRLTVL.

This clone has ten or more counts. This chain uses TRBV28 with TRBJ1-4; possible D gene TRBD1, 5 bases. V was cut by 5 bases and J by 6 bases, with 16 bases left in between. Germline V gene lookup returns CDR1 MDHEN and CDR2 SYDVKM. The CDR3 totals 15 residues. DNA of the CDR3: TGTGCCAGCAGTGGGGGTATCGGCCCGGATGAAAAACTGTTTTTT. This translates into CASSGGIGPDEKLFF.

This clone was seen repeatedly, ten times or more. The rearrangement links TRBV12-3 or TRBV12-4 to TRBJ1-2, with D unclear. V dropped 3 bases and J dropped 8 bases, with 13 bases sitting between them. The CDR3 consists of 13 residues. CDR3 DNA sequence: TGTGCCAGCAGTTTTTCGGCCGCGAGGGGCTACACCTTC. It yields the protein CASSFSAARGYTF.

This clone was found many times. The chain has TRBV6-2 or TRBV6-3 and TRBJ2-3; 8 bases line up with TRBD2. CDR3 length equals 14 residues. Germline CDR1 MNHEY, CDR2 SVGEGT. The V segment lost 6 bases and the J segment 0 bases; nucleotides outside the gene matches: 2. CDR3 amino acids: CASSGGASTDTQYF. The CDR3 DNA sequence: TGTGCCAGCAGCGGGGGGGCCAGCACAGATACGCAGTATTTT.

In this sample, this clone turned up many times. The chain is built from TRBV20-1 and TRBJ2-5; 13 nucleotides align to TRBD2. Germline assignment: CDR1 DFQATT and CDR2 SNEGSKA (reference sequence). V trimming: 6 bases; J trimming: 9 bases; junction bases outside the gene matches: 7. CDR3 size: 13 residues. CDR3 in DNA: TGCAGTGCGCCGACTAGCGGGGGGCGGCCCCAGTACTTC. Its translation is CSAPTSGGRPQYF.

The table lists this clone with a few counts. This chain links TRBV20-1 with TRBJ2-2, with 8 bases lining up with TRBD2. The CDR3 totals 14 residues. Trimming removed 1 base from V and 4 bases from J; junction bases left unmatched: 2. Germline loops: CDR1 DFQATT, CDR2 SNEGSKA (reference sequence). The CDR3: CSARGLAGTGELFF. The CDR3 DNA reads TGCAGTGCTAGAGGGCTAGCGGGCACCGGGGAGCTGTTTTTT.

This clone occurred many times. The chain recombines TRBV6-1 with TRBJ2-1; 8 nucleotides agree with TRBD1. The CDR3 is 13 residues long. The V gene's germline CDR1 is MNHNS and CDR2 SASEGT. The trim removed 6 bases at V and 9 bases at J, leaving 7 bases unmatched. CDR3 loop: CASRGQGAGEQFF. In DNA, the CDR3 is TGTGCCAGCAGGGGCCAGGGGGCGGGTGAGCAGTTCTTC.

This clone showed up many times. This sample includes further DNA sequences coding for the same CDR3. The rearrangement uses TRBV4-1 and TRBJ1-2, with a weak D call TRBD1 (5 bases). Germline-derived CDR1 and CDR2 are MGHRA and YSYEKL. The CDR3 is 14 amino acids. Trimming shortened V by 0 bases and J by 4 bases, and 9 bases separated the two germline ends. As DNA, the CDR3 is TGCGCCAGCAGCCAAGAAGACAGACTCTATGGCTACACCTTC. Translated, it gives CASSQEDRLYGYTF.

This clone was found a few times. The CDR3 is CASNRDYYEQYF. DNA of the CDR3: TGTGCCAGCAACAGGGATTACTACGAGCAGTACTTC. The chain recombines TRBV6-1 with TRBJ2-7; the D gene is possibly TRBD1 (6 bases). The CDR3 loop spans 12 amino acids. Deletions cut 7 bases from V and 3 bases from J, with 10 bases between. CDR1 is MNHNS, CDR2 SASEGT, per germline.

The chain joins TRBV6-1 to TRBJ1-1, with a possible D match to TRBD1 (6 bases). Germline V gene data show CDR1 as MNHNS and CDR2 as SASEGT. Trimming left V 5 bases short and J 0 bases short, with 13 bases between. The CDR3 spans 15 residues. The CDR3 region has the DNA TGTGCCAGCAGTAGCTTGGGGGGCTTGAACACTGAAGCTTTCTTT. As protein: CASSSLGGLNTEAFF.

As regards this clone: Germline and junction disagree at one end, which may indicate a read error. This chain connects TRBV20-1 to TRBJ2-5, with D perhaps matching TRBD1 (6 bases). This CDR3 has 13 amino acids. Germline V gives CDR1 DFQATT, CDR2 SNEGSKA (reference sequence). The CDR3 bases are TGCAGTGCGAGAGAGGGGGTCGGAGAGACCCAGTACTTC. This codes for CSAREGVGETQYF.